This is a list of T cell receptor beta chains from one sample in a study of cytomegalovirus exposure and HLA in healthy donors. Data came from immunoSEQ multiplex PCR; TCRdb stores just in-frame clones and leaves some out. The data contain about 130,000 clones, 80% to 90% of them singletons. The sample comprised PBMCs. These receptors were taken from a woman between 40 and 55 years old in good health and CMV-seropositive. Both conserved end residues are trimmed from each CDR3.

TRBV2 | 14 | ASRSSPAGITDTQY
TRBV25-1 | 12 | ASSEGTGGYEQF
TRBV18 | 14 | ASPGRTGTPNTEAF
TRBV7-9 | 11 | ASSLAGDQPQH
TRBV11-2 | 13 | ASSLGQGPSYGYT
TRBV5-1 | 12 | ASRVSGSTGELF
TRBV4-1 | 16 | ASSSTSGPTSSTDTQY
TRBV12-5 | 14 | ASGLVLGTSGWEQY
TRBV14 | 16 | ASSNTANGLAGGNEQF
TRBV6-5 | 13 | ASNKLAGGSDTQY
TRBV4-3 | 11 | ASSHQGTYGYT
TRBV7-9 | 12 | ASSLTHQISEQY
TRBV10-1 | 10 | ASGRPEGELF
TRBV28 | 14 | ASSFGSGRADYEQY
TRBV6-5 | 14 | ASSYWTSGGVGEQF
TRBV19 | 11 | ASSMTGSVEQY
TRBV14 | 14 | ASSQDQARTTPEAF
TRBV19 | 12 | ASSIGLAGDTQY
TRBV7-9 | 13 | ASSLGTSQGDTQY
TRBV28 | 13 | ASTLGGDSNQPQH
TRBV11-2 | 12 | ASSMDRVLNEQY
TRBV4-3 | 11 | ASSRQGTGELF